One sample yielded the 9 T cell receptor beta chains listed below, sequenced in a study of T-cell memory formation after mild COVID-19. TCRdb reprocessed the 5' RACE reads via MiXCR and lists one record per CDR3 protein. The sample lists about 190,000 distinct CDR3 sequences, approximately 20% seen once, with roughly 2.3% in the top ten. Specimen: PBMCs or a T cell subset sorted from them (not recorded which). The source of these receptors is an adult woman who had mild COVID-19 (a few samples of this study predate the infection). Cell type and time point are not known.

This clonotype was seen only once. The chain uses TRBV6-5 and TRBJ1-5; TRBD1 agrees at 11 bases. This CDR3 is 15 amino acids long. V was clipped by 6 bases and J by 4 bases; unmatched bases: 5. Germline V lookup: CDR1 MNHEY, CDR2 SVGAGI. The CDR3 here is CASRPDRGQNQPQHF. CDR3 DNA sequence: TGTGCCAGCAGACCGGACAGGGGGCAGAATCAGCCCCAGCATTTT.

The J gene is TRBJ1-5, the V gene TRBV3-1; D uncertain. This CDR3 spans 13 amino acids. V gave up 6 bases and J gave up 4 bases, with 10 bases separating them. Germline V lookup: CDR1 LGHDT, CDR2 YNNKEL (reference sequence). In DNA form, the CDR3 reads TGTGCCAGCAGTCGACCTGGGAATCAGCCCCAGCATTTT. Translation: CASSRPGNQPQHF.

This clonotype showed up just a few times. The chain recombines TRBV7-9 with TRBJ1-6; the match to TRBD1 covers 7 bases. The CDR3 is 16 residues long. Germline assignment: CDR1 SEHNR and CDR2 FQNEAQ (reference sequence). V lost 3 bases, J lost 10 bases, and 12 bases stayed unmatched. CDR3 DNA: TGTGCCAGCAGCTTCCGAACGGACAGGCTTGGGTCACCCCTCCACTTT. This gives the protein CASSFRTDRLGSPLHF.

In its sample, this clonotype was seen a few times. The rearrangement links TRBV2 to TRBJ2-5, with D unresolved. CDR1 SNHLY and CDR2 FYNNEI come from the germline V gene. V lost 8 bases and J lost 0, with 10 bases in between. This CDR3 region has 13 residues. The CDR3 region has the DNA TGTGCCAGCTACCGATGGGACCAAGAGACCCAGTACTTC. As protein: CASYRWDQETQYF. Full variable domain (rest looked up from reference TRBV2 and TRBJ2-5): EPEVTQTPSHQVTQMGQEVILRCVPISNHLYFYWYRQILGQKVEFLVSFYNNEISEKSEIFDDQFSVERPDGSNFTLKIRSTKLEDSAMYFCASYRWDQETQYFGPGTRLLVL.

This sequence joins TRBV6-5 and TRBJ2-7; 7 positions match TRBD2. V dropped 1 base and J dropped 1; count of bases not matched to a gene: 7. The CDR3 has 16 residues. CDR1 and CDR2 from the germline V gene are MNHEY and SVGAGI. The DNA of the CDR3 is TGTGCCAGCAGTTACTGGTTGGGAGGGAGGTCCTACGAGCAGTACTTC. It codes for CASSYWLGGRSYEQYF.

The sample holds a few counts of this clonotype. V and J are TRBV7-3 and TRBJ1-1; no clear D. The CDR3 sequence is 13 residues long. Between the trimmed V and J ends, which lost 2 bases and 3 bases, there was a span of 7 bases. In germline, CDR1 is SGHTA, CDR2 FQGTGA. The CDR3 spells CASSLDGYTEAFF. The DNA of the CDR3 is TGTGCCAGCAGCTTAGACGGCTACACTGAAGCTTTCTTT.

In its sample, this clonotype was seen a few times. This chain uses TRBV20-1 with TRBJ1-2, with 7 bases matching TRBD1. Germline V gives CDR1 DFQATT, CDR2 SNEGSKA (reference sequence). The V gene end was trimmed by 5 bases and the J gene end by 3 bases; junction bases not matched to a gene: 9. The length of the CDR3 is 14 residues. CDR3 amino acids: CSARRAGGDYGYTF. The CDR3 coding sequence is TGCAGTGCTCGCCGGGCAGGGGGAGACTATGGCTACACCTTC.

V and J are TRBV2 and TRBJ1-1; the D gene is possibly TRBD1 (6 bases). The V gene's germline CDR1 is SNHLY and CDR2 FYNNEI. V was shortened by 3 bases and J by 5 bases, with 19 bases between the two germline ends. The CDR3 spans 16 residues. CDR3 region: CASSDVGYREGTEAFF. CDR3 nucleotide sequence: TGTGCCAGCAGTGATGTAGGTTACAGGGAGGGAACTGAAGCTTTCTTT.

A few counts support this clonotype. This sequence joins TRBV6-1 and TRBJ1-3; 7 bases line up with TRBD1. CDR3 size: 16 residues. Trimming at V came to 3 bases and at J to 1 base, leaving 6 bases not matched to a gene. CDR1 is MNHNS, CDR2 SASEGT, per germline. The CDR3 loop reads CASSDAGTASGNTIYF. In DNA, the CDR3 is TGTGCCAGCAGTGACGCCGGGACAGCTTCTGGAAACACCATATATTTT.